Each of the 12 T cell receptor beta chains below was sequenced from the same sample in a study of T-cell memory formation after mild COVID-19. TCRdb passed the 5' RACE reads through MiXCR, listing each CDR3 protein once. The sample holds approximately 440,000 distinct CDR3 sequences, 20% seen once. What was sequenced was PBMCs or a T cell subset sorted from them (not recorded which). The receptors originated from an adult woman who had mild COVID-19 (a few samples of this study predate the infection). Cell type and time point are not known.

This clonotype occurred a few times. CDR3 DNA sequence: TGTGCCAGCAGACCCGACGGGGGGCAGGAGACCCAGTACTTC. Translating gives CASRPDGGQETQYF. The V and J genes are TRBV12-3 or TRBV12-4 and TRBJ2-5; weak D call: TRBD2 (7 bases). V was clipped by 6 bases and J by 5 bases, with 16 bases between them. The length of the CDR3 is 14 residues.

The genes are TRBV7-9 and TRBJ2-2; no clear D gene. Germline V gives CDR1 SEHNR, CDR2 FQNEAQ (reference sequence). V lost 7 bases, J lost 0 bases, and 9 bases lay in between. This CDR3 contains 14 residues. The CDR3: CASKERANTGELFF. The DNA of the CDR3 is TGTGCCAGCAAAGAGCGCGCGAACACCGGGGAGCTGTTTTTT.

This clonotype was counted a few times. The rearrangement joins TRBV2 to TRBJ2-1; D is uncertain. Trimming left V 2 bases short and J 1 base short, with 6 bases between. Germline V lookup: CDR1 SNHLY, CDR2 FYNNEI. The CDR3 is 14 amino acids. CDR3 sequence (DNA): TGTGCCAGCAGTGAATTCAGATCCTACAATGAGCAGTTCTTC. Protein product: CASSEFRSYNEQFF.

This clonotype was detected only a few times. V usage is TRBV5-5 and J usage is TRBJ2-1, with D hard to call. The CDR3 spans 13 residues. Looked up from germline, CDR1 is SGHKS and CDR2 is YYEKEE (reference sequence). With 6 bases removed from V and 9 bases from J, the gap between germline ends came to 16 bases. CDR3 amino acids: CASTLELQAEQFF. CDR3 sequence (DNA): TGTGCCAGCACCCTAGAATTGCAGGCTGAGCAGTTCTTC.

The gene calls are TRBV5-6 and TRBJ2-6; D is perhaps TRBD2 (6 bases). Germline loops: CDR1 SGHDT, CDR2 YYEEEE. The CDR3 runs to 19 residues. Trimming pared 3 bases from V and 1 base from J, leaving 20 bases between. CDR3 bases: TGTGCCAGCAGCTCTCCGGGACTTATGGGAGTGTCTGGGGCCAACGTCCTGACTTTC. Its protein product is CASSSPGLMGVSGANVLTF.

DNA of the CDR3: TGTGCCAGTAGTATCGGGCCCGGTCAGTTCGACTCGAACACTGAAGCTTTCTTT. Its protein product is CASSIGPGQFDSNTEAFF. The V call is TRBV19, the J call TRBJ1-1; D gene ambiguous. Germline-derived CDR1 and CDR2 are LNHDA and SQIVND (reference sequence). The V end lost 3 bases, the J end lost 1 base, and 21 bases lay between the germline ends. The CDR3 contains 18 residues. Drawing the rest from reference TRBV19 and TRBJ1-1, the complete variable domain is DGGITQSPKYLFRKEGQNVTLSCEQNLNHDAMYWYRQDPGQGLRLIYYSQIVNDFQKGDIAEGYSVSREKKESFPLTVTSAQKNPTAFYLCASSIGPGQFDSNTEAFFGQGTRLTVV.

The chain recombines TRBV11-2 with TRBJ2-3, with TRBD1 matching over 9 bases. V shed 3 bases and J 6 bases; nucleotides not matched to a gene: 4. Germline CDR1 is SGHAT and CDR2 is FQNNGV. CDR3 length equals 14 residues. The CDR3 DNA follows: TGTGCCAGCAGCTTGGGGGACAGGGCCGATACGCAGTATTTT. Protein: CASSLGDRADTQYF.

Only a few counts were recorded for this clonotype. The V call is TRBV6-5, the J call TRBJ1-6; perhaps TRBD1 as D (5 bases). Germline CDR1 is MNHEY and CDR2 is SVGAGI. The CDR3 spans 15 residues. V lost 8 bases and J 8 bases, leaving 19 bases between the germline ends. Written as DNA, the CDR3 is TGTGCCAGCGCCCTGGGGGGTAGGAGGGATTCACCCCTCCACTTT. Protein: CASALGGRRDSPLHF.

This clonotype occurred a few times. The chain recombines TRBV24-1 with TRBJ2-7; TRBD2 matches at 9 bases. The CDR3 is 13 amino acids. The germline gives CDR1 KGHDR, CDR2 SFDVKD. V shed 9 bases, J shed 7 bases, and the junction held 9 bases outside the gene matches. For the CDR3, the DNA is TGTGCCACCCGCTCGACTAGCGGAAGGGAGCAGTACTTC. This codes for CATRSTSGREQYF.

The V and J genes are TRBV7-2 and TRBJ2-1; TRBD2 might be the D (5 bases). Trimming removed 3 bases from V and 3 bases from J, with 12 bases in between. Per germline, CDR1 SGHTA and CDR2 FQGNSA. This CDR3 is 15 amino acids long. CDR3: CASSFGEGIYNEQFF. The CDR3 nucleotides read TGTGCCAGCAGCTTTGGAGAGGGTATCTACAATGAGCAGTTCTTC.

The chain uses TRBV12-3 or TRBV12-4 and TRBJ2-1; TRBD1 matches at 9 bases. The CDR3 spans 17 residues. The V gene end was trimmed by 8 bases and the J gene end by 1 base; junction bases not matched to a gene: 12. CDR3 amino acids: CASLGDRAWFSYNEQFF. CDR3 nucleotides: TGTGCCAGCCTTGGGGACAGGGCGTGGTTTTCCTACAATGAGCAGTTCTTC.

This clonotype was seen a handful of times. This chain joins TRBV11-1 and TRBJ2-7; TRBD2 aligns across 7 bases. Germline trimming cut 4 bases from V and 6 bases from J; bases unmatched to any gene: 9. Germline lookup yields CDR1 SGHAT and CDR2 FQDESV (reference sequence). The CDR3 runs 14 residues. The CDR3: CASSSNGGRSEQYF. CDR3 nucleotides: TGTGCCAGCAGCTCAAATGGCGGGAGATCCGAGCAGTACTTC.